A single T cell receptor (beta chain) is shown here with its context. This sample is part of a study of T cell changes during pregnancy in multiple sclerosis. The assay was immunoSEQ multiplex PCR, and TCRdb's table has in-frame clones only and misses some. This table has more than 55,000 clones, 91% appearing once. Germline assignment: CDR1 SEHNR and CDR2 FQNEAQ (reference sequence). The V gene lost 1 base and the J gene lost 1 base, with 7 bases spanning the gap. The CDR3 consists of 14 residues. This receptor was taken from a female donor in good health, enrolled as a control in a pregnancy study. The material sequenced was peripheral blood, taken after pregnancy. The V gene is TRBV7-9, the J gene TRBJ1-2; D unclear. The CDR3 bases are TGTGCCAGCAGCTTAGGGGCAGTTAACTATGGCTACACCTTC. Translation gives CASSLGAVNYGYTF.